The present entry profiles one T cell receptor (beta chain) with its context. This entry is derived from a study of blood T cell repertoires in COVID-19. Data came from immunoSEQ multiplex PCR; TCRdb stores just in-frame clones and leaves some out. The sample shows 350,000 to 400,000 clones, approximately 90% of them seen only once. The V gene lost 2 bases and the J gene lost 8 bases, with 9 bases spanning the gap. The CDR3 runs to 13 residues. Germline CDR1 and CDR2: MNHEY and SVGAGI. The sample comprised PBMCs or T cells enriched from blood (not recorded which). The V and J genes are TRBV6-5 and TRBJ1-4, with D unresolved. The source is a woman between 40 and 55 years old who had been exposed to COVID-19. The CDR3 region has the DNA TGTGCCAGCAGTTACAGACTTGGCGAAAAACTGTTTTTT. Its protein product is CASSYRLGEKLFF.